This TCR beta chain came from a study of blood T cells in healthy people across ages. Findings of the study overall: Investigators viewed diversity estimates from one million T cells as underestimates, the study reported.

A note on this clonotype: The target antigen is unknown.

Next came a second PCR, run for about 6 to 11 cycles, which used a sample-barcoded 5' primer along with a J-beta primer mix. A single record per CDR3 protein comes from TCRdb applying MiXCR to the 5' RACE reads. The sample shows 380,000 or so distinct CDR3 sequences, about 52% of them seen only once. The V end was cut by 2 bases, the J end by 6 bases, with 12 bases between. The CDR3 is 14 amino acids. Per germline, CDR1 MDHEN and CDR2 SYDVKM. Sequencing was carried out using blood. The chain joins TRBV28 to TRBJ2-3; a weak D match, TRBD2 (5 bases). This clonotype was obtained from a man aged 60 to 69 in good health. CDR3 DNA: TGTGCCAGCAGTTTACGGGGAAATTTGGATACGCAGTATTTT. This sequence encodes CASSLRGNLDTQYF. The whole variable domain, filled in from reference TRBV28 and TRBJ2-3, reads DVKVTQSSRYLVKRTGEKVFLECVQDMDHENMFWYRQDPGLGLRLIYFSYDVKMKEKGDIPEGYSVSREKKERFSLILESASTNQTSMYLCASSLRGNLDTQYFGPGTRLTVL.